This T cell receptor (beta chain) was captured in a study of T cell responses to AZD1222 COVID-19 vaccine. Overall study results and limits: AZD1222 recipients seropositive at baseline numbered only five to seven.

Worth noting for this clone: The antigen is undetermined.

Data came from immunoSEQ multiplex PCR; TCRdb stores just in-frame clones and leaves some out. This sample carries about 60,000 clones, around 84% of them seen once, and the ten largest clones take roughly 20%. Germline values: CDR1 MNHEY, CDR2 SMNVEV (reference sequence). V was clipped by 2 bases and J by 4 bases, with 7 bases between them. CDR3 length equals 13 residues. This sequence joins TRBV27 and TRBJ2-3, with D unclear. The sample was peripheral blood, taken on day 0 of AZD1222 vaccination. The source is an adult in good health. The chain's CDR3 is CASSLMESDTQYF. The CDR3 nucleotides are TGTGCCAGCAGTTTAATGGAATCAGATACGCAGTATTTT.